This T cell receptor beta chain originates from a study of blood T cell repertoires in COVID-19. About the research overall: Spain, Italy and the United States supplied samples that represented acute and convalescent COVID-19. T cells, B-cell-depleted T cells, or PBMCs supplied cDNA or gDNA.

CDR1 and CDR2 (germline): MNHNY, SVGAGI (reference sequence). Trimming removed 0 bases from V and 4 bases from J, with 13 bases in between. The CDR3 contains 15 residues. This clone was detected once. Original methodology: By means of reference gene primer amplification, nucleated cell counts were estimated. TCRdb's table, derived via immunoSEQ multiplex PCR, lists solely in-frame clones and lacks some. V and J calls and clone size are as listed in that table; D and trimming were resolved from the DNA. The data contain approximately 280,000 clones, more than 80% of them singletons. J is TRBJ2-7 and V is TRBV6-6, with D maybe TRBD1 (6 bases). The TCR sequence derives from a young woman with COVID-19, enrolled during active disease. The specimen sequenced was peripheral blood. The CDR3 DNA is TGTGCCAGCAGTTACTCCAGGGGCTTCGTATACGAGCAGTACTTC. Its protein product is CASSYSRGFVYEQYF.